One sample yielded the 4 T cell receptor beta chains listed below, sequenced in a study of T cell responses to AZD1222 COVID-19 vaccine. Sequencing was performed with immunoSEQ multiplex PCR; in TCRdb, only in-frame clones are kept and a portion is missing. Seen here are some 140,000 clones, approximately 87% observed once, and the top ten hold roughly 5.8%. The sample in question was peripheral blood, obtained on day 0 of MenACWY control vaccination. These TCRs come from an adult in good health.

The rearrangement joins TRBV5-4 to TRBJ1-4, with unresolved D. The ends were cut back, 4 bases at V and 5 bases at J, with 15 bases in the middle. The CDR3 has 15 amino acids. CDR1 SGHNT and CDR2 YYREEE come from the germline V gene (reference sequence). CDR3 sequence: CASSLTGSGNEKLFF. DNA for the CDR3: TGTGCCAGCAGCCTAACCGGGAGCGGCAATGAAAAACTGTTTTTT.

The chain combines TRBV7-9 with TRBJ2-7; D call uncertain. Germline values: CDR1 SEHNR, CDR2 FQNEAQ (reference sequence). The V gene lost 1 base and the J gene lost 7 bases, with 8 bases spanning the gap. The length of the CDR3 is 12 residues. The CDR3 loop reads CASSLGGREQYF. CDR3 in DNA: TGTGCCAGCAGCTTAGGCGGTCGGGAGCAGTACTTC.

The chain is built from TRBV7-3 and TRBJ1-1, with no clear D. Germline loops: CDR1 SGHTA, CDR2 FQGTGA. The CDR3 is 14 amino acids. Between the trimmed V and J ends, which lost 3 bases and 0 bases, there was a span of 8 bases. Here the CDR3 DNA reads TGTGCCAGCAGCTTGGGCGGGGTGAACACTGAAGCTTTCTTT. Protein: CASSLGGVNTEAFF.

The DNA of the CDR3 is TGTGCCAGCAGATACCGCCAGCCCGGGGCGTTTGAGCAGTTCTTC. Translating it yields CASRYRQPGAFEQFF. The chain employs TRBV27 and TRBJ2-1; perhaps D is TRBD1 or TRBD2 (5 bases each). Trimming stripped 6 bases from V and 9 bases from J, with 21 bases between. Germline-derived CDR1 and CDR2 are MNHEY and SMNVEV (reference sequence). This CDR3 has 15 amino acids.